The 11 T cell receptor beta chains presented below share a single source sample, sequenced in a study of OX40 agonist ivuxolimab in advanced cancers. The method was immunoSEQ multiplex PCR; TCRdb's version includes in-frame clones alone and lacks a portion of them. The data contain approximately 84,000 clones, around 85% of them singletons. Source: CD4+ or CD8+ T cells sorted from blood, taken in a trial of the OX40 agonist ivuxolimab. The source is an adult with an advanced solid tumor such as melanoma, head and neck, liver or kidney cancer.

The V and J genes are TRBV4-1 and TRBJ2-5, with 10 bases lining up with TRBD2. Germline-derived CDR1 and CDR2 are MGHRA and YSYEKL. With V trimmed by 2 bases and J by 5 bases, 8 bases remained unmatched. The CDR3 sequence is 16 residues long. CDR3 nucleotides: TGCGCCAGCAGCCAATCCGAGCGGGGGGGCGGCGAGACCCAGTACTTC. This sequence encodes CASSQSERGGGETQYF.

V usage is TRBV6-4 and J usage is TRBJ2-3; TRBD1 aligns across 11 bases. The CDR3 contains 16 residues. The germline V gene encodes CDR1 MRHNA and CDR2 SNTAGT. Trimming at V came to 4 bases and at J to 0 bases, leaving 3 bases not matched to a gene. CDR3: CASSGGTGGSTDTQYF. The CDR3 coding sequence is TGTGCCAGCAGTGGAGGGACAGGGGGGAGCACAGATACGCAGTATTTT.

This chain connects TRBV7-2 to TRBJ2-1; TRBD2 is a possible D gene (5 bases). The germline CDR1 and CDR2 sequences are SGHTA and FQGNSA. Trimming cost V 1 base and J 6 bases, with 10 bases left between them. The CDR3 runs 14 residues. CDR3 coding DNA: TGTGCCAGCAGCTTAGTCTGGCTAGCCAATGAGCAGTTCTTC. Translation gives CASSLVWLANEQFF.

The CDR3 coding sequence is TGTGCCAGCAGTTTACAGCTCGGCACCGGGGAGCTGTTTTTT. Residues: CASSLQLGTGELFF. The gene calls are TRBV27 and TRBJ2-2, with unresolved D. The CDR3 extends over 14 amino acids. In germline, CDR1 is MNHEY, CDR2 SMNVEV (reference sequence). Trimming shortened V by 2 bases and J by 4 bases, and 8 bases separated the two germline ends.

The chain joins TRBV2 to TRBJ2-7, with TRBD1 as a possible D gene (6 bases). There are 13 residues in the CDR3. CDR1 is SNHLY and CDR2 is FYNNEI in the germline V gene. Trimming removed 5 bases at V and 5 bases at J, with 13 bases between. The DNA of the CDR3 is TGTGCCAGCAGTAGGCAGGGGCTCAACGAGCAGTACTTC. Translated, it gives CASSRQGLNEQYF.

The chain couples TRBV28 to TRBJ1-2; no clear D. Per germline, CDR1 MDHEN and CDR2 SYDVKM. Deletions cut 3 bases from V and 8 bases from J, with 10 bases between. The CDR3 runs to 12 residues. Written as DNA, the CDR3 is TGTGCCAGCAGTTTCAAGGGTAGCGGCTACACCTTC. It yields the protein CASSFKGSGYTF.

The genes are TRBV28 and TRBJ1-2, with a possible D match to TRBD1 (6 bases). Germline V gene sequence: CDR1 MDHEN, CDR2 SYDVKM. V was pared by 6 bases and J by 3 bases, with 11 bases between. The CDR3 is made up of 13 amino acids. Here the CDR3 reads CASSLTGYYGYTF. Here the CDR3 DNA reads TGTGCCAGCAGCTTGACAGGCTACTATGGCTACACCTTC.

The CDR3 DNA reads as TGTGCCAGCAGCTCACTGAGACTCGCCCTAGGGCAGTACTTC. Its translation: CASSSLRLALGQYF. This rearrangement joins TRBV7-8 to TRBJ2-7, with D hard to call. This CDR3 comprises 14 residues. V lost 4 bases and J lost 9, with 19 bases in between. Germline CDR1 is SGHVS and CDR2 is FQNEAQ.

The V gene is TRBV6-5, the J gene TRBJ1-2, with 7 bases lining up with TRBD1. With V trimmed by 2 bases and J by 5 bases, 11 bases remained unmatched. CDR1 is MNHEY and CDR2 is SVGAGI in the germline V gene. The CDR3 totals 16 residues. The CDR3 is CASSYDNTGDEYGYTF. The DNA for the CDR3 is TGTGCCAGCAGTTACGATAATACAGGGGACGAGTATGGCTACACCTTC.

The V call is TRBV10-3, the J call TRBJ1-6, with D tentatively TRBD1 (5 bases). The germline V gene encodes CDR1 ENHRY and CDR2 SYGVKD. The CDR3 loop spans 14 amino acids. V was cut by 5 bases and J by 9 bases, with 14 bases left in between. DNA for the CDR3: TGTGCCATCAGTCAGGGTGGGGGACTTTCACCCCTCCACTTT. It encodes CAISQGGGLSPLHF.

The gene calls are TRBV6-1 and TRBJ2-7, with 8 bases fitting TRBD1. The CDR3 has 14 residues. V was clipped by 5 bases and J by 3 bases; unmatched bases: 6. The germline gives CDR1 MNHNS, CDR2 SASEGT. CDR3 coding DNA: TGTGCCAGCAGTCTGCGGGGACAGGACTACGAGCAGTACTTC. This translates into CASSLRGQDYEQYF.